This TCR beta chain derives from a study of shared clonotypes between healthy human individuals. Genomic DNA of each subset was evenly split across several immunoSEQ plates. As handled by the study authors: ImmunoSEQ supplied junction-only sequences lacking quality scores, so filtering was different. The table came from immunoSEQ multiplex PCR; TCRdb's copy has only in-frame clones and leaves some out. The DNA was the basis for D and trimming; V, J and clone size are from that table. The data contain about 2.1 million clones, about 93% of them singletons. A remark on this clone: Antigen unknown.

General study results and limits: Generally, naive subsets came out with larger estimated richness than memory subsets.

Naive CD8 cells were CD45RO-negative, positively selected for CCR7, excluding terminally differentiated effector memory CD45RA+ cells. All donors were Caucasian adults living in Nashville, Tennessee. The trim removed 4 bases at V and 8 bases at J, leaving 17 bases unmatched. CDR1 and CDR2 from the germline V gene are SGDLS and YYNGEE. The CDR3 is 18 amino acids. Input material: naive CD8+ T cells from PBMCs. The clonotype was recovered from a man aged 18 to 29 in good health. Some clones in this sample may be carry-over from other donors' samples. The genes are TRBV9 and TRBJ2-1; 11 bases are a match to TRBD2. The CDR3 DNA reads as TGTGCCAGCAGCAATTTAGCGGGAGGGCCAGTATACAGGTATGAGCAGTTCTTC. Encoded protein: CASSNLAGGPVYRYEQFF.